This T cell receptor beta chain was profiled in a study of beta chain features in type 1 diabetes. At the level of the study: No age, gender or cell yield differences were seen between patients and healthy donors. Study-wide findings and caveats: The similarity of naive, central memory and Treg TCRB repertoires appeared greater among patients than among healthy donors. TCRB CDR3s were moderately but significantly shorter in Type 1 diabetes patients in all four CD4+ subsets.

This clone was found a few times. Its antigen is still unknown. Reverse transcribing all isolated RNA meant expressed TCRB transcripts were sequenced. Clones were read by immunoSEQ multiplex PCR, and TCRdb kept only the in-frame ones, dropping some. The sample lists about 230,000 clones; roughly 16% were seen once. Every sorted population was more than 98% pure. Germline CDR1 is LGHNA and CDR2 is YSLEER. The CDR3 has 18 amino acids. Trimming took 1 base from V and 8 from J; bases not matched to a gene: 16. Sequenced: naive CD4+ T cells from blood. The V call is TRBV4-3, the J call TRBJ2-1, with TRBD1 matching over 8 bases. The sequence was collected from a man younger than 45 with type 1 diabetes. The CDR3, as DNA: TGCGCCAGCAGCCAAGCCCCCTACAGGGGGAGAATCAATGATGAGCAGTTCTTC. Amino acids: CASSQAPYRGRINDEQFF.